One sample yielded the 19 T cell receptor beta chains listed below, sequenced in a study of blood T cells in healthy people across ages. Sample-barcoded 5' priming and a J-beta primer mix drove a second PCR of about 7 to 11 cycles. MiXCR was run by TCRdb on the 5' RACE reads, yielding one entry per CDR3 protein. This table has 920,000 or so distinct CDR3 sequences, less than 50% appearing once. Source material: blood. The source is a woman aged 55-69 years in good health.

J is TRBJ2-1 and V is TRBV11-2; 11 bases match TRBD2. The J segment lost 6 bases and the V segment lost 0 bases, leaving 16 bases of the junction unmatched. The length of the CDR3 is 20 residues. The V gene's germline CDR1 is SGHAT and CDR2 FQNNGV. The CDR3 DNA sequence: TGTGCCAGCAGCTTAGATCCTCGGCGGTTTAGCGGGAGGGCCGCCAATGAGCAGTTCTTC. Its protein is CASSLDPRRFSGRAANEQFF.

The rearrangement joins TRBV27 to TRBJ2-1; 9 bases line up with TRBD1. V shed 6 bases and J 4 bases; nucleotides not matched to a gene: 16. CDR1 and CDR2 (germline): MNHEY, SMNVEV (reference sequence). The CDR3 is 18 residues long. The CDR3 here is CASSPSPFRQGGYNEQFF. In DNA, the CDR3 is TGTGCCAGCAGCCCGAGCCCCTTCCGACAGGGGGGTTACAATGAGCAGTTCTTC.

In its sample, this clonotype was seen a few times. The chain employs TRBV5-5 and TRBJ2-5; tentatively, D is TRBD1 (5 bases). The V gene's germline CDR1 is SGHKS and CDR2 YYEKEE (reference sequence). V gave up 2 bases and J gave up 0 bases, with 8 bases separating them. The length of the CDR3 is 14 residues. CDR3 sequence: CASSFQGDQETQYF. For the CDR3, the DNA is TGTGCCAGCAGCTTTCAAGGGGACCAAGAGACCCAGTACTTC.

There are a few counts of this clonotype. The chain is built from TRBV3-1 and TRBJ1-1; D is possibly TRBD1 (5 bases). The CDR3 totals 12 residues. Germline CDR1 and CDR2: LGHDT and YNNKEL (reference sequence). V was shortened by 4 bases and J by 4 bases, with 7 bases between the two germline ends. CDR3 DNA sequence: TGTGCCAGCAGCCGGGGGGGCACTGAAGCTTTCTTT. Translated, it gives CASSRGGTEAFF.

This rearrangement joins TRBV24-1 to TRBJ1-2; the match to TRBD1 covers 7 bases. V was pared by 4 bases and J by 6 bases, with 7 bases of the junction left unmatched. The CDR3 sequence is 14 residues long. Germline V gene lookup returns CDR1 KGHDR and CDR2 SFDVKD. CDR3: CATSEAGGTDGYTF. CDR3 in DNA: TGTGCCACCAGTGAAGCAGGGGGTACGGATGGCTACACCTTC.

The chain employs TRBV28 and TRBJ2-1, with TRBD2 matching 8 bases. V gave up 9 bases and J gave up 9 bases; unmatched junction bases: 13. The CDR3 loop spans 14 amino acids. CDR1 MDHEN and CDR2 SYDVKM come from the germline V gene. Here the CDR3 DNA reads TGTGCCAGTTTACCGTCCGGGAGGGCCCCTGAGCAGTTCTTC. It translates to CASLPSGRAPEQFF.

The sample holds a few counts of this clonotype. The gene calls are TRBV5-6 and TRBJ2-1, with 11 bases identical to TRBD2. The tail of the sequence fits TRBJ2-7 better, so the J call may be wrong. CDR3 size: 14 residues. The germline CDR1 and CDR2 sequences are SGHDT and YYEEEE. For the CDR3, the DNA is TGTGCCAGCAGAGGGACTAGCGGTCCGGTTGAGCAGTACTTC. Translating it yields CASRGTSGPVEQYF.

This chain uses TRBV6-5 with TRBJ1-2; TRBD1 agrees at 8 bases. Germline trimming cut 6 bases from V and 3 bases from J; bases unmatched to any gene: 6. The germline CDR1 and CDR2 sequences are MNHEY and SVGAGI. There are 14 residues in the CDR3. CDR3 sequence reads: CASRDTGGHYGYTF. CDR3 DNA: TGTGCCAGCAGAGATACAGGGGGTCACTATGGCTACACCTTC.

The chain carries TRBV5-1 and TRBJ2-1; 8 bases match TRBD1. Matching the DNA end better, TRBJ2-7 makes the J call doubtful. This CDR3 is 15 amino acids long. Per germline, CDR1 SGHRS and CDR2 YFSETQ. The CDR3 DNA sequence: TGCGCCAGCAGCTTGGTGGGACAGGCGTACAATGAGCAGTACTTC. Its protein product is CASSLVGQAYNEQYF.

The chain links TRBV4-1 to TRBJ2-7, with D maybe TRBD1 (5 bases). The CDR3 loop spans 18 amino acids. Trimming cost V 0 bases and J 2 bases, with 20 bases left between them. The germline V gene encodes CDR1 MGHRA and CDR2 YSYEKL. CDR3 DNA: TGCGCCAGCAGCCAAGAGGTGGTTGCAGGGCCCCCTGCCTACGAGCAGTACTTC. This encodes CASSQEVVAGPPAYEQYF.

This clonotype was seen a few times. The V and J genes are TRBV15 and TRBJ2-1, with 13 bases that match TRBD2. With 0 bases clipped from V and 7 bases from J, the junction kept 3 bases outside the gene matches. CDR3 length equals 16 residues. CDR1 and CDR2 (germline): LNHNV, YYDKDF (reference sequence). The CDR3 sequence: CATSRELAGGMNEQFF. The CDR3 region has the DNA TGTGCCACCAGCAGAGAACTAGCGGGAGGGATGAATGAGCAGTTCTTC.

This clonotype came up a few times. The chain couples TRBV27 to TRBJ1-1, with a weak D call TRBD1 (5 bases). This CDR3 region has 15 residues. The V end lost 5 bases, the J end lost 0 bases, and 13 bases lay between the germline ends. CDR1 and CDR2 (germline): MNHEY, SMNVEV (reference sequence). This chain's CDR3 is CASSPGYDMNTEAFF. CDR3 sequence (DNA): TGTGCCAGCAGTCCAGGGTATGATATGAACACTGAAGCTTTCTTT.

The chain has TRBV3-1 and TRBJ2-5; D call uncertain. Germline V gives CDR1 LGHDT, CDR2 YNNKEL (reference sequence). V shed 1 base and J shed 2 bases, with 8 bases lying between them. The CDR3 is 14 residues long. CDR3 sequence: CASSQVRSQETQYF. The CDR3 bases are TGTGCCAGCAGCCAAGTACGGTCTCAAGAGACCCAGTACTTC.

This clonotype was seen only a few times. The rearrangement joins TRBV12-3 or TRBV12-4 to TRBJ2-6, with TRBD1 matching over 7 bases. The CDR3 loop spans 20 amino acids. Unmatched junction bases numbered 15, after V lost 4 bases and J lost 0 bases. The CDR3 spells CASSSQTGSSIFSGANVLTF. In DNA form, the CDR3 reads TGTGCCAGCAGTTCACAGACAGGGAGCAGTATCTTCTCTGGGGCCAACGTCCTGACTTTC.

This clonotype showed up many times. This rearrangement joins TRBV20-1 to TRBJ2-7; D might be TRBD1 or TRBD2, each matching 5 bases. The CDR3 runs to 14 residues. CDR1 and CDR2 (germline): DFQATT, SNEGSKA (reference sequence). With 5 bases removed from V and 0 bases from J, the gap between germline ends came to 14 bases. The CDR3 nucleotides read TGCAGTGCTGACTTCGTGGGGACCTCCTACGAGCAGTACTTC. As protein: CSADFVGTSYEQYF.

The V and J genes are TRBV28 and TRBJ2-1; tentative D call: TRBD1 (6 bases). CDR1 and CDR2 (germline): MDHEN, SYDVKM. The V end was cut by 1 base, the J end by 6 bases, with 13 bases between. CDR3 length: 15 residues. The CDR3 region has the DNA TGTGCCAGCAGTTTATTAGGACAGACGGGCAATGAGCAGTTCTTC. Its translation: CASSLLGQTGNEQFF.

V and J are TRBV27 and TRBJ2-7, with 10 bases lining up with TRBD2. The J call may be mistaken, given a closer DNA end match to TRBJ2-1. Per the germline V gene, CDR1 is MNHEY and CDR2 is SMNVEV (reference sequence). The CDR3 spans 16 residues. CDR3 in amino acids: CASSATLAGAIDEQFF. In nucleotides, the CDR3 is TGTGCCAGCAGTGCCACGCTAGCGGGAGCGATTGATGAGCAGTTCTTC.

CDR3 residues: CAISEPSGTTERAGELFF. The CDR3 region has the DNA TGTGCCATCAGTGAGCCGTCCGGCACGACCGAAAGGGCCGGGGAGCTGTTTTTT. The V gene is TRBV10-3, the J gene TRBJ2-2; D gene unclear. The CDR3 sequence is 18 residues long. CDR1 and CDR2 (germline): ENHRY, SYGVKD. The V end was cut by 2 bases, the J end by 6 bases, with 22 bases between.

The rearrangement joins TRBV12-3 or TRBV12-4 to TRBJ2-1; unclear D gene. Trimming took off 6 bases at V and 9 bases at J, with 18 bases between the two ends. The CDR3 is 14 residues long. The CDR3 nucleotides read TGTGCCAGCAGACCCACCCCGTCGTCGGGTGAGCAGTTCTTC. The encoded protein is CASRPTPSSGEQFF.